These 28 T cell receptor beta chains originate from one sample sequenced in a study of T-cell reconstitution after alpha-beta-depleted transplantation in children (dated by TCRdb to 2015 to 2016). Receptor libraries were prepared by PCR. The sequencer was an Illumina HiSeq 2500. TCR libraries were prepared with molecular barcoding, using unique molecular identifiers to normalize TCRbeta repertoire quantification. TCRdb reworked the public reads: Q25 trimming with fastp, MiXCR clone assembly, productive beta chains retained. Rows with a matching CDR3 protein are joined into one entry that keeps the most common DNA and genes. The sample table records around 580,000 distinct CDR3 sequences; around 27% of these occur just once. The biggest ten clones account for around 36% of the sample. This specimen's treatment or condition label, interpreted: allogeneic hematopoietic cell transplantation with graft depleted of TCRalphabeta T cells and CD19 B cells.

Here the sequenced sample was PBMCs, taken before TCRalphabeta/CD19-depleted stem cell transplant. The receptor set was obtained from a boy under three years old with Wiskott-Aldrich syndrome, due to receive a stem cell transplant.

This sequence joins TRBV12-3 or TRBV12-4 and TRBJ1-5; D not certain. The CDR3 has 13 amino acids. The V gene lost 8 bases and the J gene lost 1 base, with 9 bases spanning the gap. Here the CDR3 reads CASVGLSNQPQHF. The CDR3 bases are TGTGCCAGCGTGGGGTTGAGCAATCAGCCCCAGCATTTT.

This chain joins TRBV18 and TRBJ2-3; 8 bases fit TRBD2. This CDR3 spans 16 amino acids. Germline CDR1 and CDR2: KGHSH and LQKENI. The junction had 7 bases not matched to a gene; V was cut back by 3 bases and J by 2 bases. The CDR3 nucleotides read TGTGCCAGCTCACCCGAACTAGCGGCCATCACAGATACGCAGTATTTT. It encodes CASSPELAAITDTQYF. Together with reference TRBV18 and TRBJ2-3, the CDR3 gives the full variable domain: NAGVMQNPRHLVRRRGQEARLRCSPMKGHSHVYWYRQLPEEGLKFMVYLQKENIIDESGMPKERFSAEFPKEGPSILRIQQVVRGDSAAYFCASSPELAAITDTQYFGPGTRLTVL.

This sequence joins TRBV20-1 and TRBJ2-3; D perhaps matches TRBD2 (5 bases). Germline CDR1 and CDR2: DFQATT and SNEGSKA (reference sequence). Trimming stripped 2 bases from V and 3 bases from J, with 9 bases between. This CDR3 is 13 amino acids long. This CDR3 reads CSARPGNTDTQYF. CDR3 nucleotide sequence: TGCAGTGCTAGACCCGGGAATACAGATACGCAGTATTTT.

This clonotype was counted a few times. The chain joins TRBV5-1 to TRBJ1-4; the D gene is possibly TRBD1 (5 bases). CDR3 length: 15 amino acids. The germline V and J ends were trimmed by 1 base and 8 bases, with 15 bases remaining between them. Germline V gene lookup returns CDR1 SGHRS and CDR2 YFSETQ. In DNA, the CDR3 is TGCGCCAGCAGCTTGATAAGGGCCAAGGGGGAAAAACTGTTTTTT. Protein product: CASSLIRAKGEKLFF.

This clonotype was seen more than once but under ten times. CDR3 protein: CASSLRTSGTGEQFF. The CDR3, as DNA: TGTGCCAGCAGTTTAAGGACTAGCGGCACTGGAGAGCAGTTCTTC. The V and J genes are TRBV28 and TRBJ2-1, with TRBD2 matching 10 bases. The CDR3 length is 15 residues. V gave up 2 bases and J gave up 10 bases; unmatched junction bases: 8. Germline assignment: CDR1 MDHEN and CDR2 SYDVKM.

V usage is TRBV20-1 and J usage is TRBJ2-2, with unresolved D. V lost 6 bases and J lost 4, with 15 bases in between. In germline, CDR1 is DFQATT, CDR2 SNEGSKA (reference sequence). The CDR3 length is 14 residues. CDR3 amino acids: CSAWERAATGELFF. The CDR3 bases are TGCAGTGCCTGGGAAAGGGCAGCCACCGGGGAGCTGTTTTTT.

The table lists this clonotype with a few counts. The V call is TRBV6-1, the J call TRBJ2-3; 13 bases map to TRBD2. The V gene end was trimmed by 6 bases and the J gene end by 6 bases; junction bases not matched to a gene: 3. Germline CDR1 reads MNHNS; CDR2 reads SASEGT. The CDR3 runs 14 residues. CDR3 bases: TGTGCCAGCAGGACTAGCGGGAGGTTCGATACGCAGTATTTT. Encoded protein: CASRTSGRFDTQYF.

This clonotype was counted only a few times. DNA of the CDR3: TGTGCCAGCAGCTCCACAAATCAGCCCCAGCATTTT. This sequence encodes CASSSTNQPQHF. This sequence joins TRBV7-9 and TRBJ1-5, with D hard to call. This CDR3 spans 12 amino acids. The germline gives CDR1 SEHNR, CDR2 FQNEAQ (reference sequence). V was clipped by 4 bases and J by 4 bases, with 5 bases between them. Full variable domain (outside the CDR3, taken from reference TRBV7-9 and TRBJ1-5): DTGVSQNPRHKITKRGQNVTFRCDPISEHNRLYWYRQTLGQGPEFLTYFQNEAQLEKSRLLSDRFSAERPKGSFSTLEIQRTEQGDSAMYLCASSSTNQPQHFGDGTRLSIL.

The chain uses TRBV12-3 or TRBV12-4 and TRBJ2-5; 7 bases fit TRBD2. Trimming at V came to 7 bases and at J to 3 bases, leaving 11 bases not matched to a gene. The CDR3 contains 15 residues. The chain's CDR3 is CASTPRSGREETQYF. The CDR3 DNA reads TGTGCCAGCACTCCTAGGTCGGGGAGGGAAGAGACCCAGTACTTC.

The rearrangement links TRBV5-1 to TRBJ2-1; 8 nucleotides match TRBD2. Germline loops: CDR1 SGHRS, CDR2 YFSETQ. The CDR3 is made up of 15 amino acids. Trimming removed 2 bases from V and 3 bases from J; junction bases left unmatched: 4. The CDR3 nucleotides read TGCGCCAGCAGCTTATCGGGACTAGTCTACAATGAGCAGTTCTTC. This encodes CASSLSGLVYNEQFF.

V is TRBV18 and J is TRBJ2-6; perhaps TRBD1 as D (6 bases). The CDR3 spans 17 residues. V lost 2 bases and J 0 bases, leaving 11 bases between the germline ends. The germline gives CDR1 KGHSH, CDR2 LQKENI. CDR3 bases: TGTGCCAGCTCACCATTTACAGGGAGCTCTGGGGCCAACGTCCTGACTTTC. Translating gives CASSPFTGSSGANVLTF.

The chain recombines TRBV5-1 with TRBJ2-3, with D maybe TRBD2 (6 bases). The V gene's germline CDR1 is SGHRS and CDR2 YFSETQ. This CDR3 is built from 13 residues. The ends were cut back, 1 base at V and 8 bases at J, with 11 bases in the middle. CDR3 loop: CASSLRDFGTQYF. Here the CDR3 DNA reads TGCGCCAGCAGCTTGCGGGACTTTGGTACGCAGTATTTT.

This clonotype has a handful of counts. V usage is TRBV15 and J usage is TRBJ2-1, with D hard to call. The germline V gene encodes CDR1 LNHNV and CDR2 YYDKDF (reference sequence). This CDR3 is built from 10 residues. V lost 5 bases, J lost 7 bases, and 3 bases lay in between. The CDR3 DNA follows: TGTGCCACCAGCGGAAATGAGCAGTTCTTC. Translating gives CATSGNEQFF.

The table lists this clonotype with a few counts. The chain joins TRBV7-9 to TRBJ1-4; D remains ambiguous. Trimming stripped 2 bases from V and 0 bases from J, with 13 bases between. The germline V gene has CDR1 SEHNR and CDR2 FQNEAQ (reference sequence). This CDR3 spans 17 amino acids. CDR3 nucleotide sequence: TGTGCCAGCAGCTTATTCATACAGATTGCAACTAATGAAAAACTGTTTTTT. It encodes CASSLFIQIATNEKLFF.

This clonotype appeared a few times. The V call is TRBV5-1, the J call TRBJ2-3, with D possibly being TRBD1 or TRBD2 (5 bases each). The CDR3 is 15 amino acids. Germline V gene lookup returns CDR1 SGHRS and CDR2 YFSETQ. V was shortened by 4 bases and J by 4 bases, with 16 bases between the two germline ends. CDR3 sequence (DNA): TGCGCCAGCAGCCTCCGGGACCAACCTTCAGATACGCAGTATTTT. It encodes CASSLRDQPSDTQYF.

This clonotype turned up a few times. The CDR3 DNA reads as TGCGCCAGCAGCAGTGGGAGCCCCACTGAGCAGTTCTTC. It specifies CASSSGSPTEQFF. The V and J genes are TRBV5-1 and TRBJ2-1; maybe TRBD2 (5 bases). The CDR3 has 13 residues. Looked up from germline, CDR1 is SGHRS and CDR2 is YFSETQ. V was cut by 4 bases and J by 9 bases, with 14 bases left in between.

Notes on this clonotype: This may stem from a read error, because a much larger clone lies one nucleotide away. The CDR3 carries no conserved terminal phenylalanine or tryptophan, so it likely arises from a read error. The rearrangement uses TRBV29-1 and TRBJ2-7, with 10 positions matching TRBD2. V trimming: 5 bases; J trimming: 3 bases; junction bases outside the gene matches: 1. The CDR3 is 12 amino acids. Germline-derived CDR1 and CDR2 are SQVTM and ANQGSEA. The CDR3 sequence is CSVSSGSYEQYL. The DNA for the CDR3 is TGCAGCGTTTCTAGCGGGAGCTACGAGCAGTACTTA.

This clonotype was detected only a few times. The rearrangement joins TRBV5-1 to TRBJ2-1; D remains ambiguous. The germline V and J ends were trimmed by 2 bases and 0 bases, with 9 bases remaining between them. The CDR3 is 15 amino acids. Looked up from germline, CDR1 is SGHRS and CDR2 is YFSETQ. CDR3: CASSLEYVSYNEQFF. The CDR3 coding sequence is TGCGCCAGCAGCTTAGAGTACGTCTCCTACAATGAGCAGTTCTTC. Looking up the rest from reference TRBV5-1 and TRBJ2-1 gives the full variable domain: KAGVTQTPRYLIKTRGQQVTLSCSPISGHRSVSWYQQTPGQGLQFLFEYFSETQRNKGNFPGRFSGRQFSNSRSEMNVSTLELGDSALYLCASSLEYVSYNEQFFGPGTRLTVL.

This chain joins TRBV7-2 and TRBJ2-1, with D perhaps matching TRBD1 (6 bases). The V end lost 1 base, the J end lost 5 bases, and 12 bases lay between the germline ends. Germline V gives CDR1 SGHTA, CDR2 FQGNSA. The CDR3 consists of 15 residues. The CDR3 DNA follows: TGTGCCAGCAGCTTAGGGGGGCCCCCGGACAATGAGCAGTTCTTC. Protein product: CASSLGGPPDNEQFF.

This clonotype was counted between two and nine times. The CDR3 sequence is CASSQAWTSGRINEQYF. The CDR3 region has the DNA TGTGCCAGCAGCCAAGCGTGGACTAGCGGGAGGATCAACGAGCAGTACTTC. The V gene is TRBV14, the J gene TRBJ2-7; TRBD2 agrees at 14 bases. The CDR3 runs to 17 residues. The J segment lost 5 bases and the V segment lost 1 base, leaving 7 bases of the junction unmatched. CDR1 and CDR2 from the germline V gene are SGHDN and FVKESK. Filled out from reference TRBV14 and TRBJ2-7, the complete variable domain reads EAGVTQFPSHSVIEKGQTVTLRCDPISGHDNLYWYRRVMGKEIKFLLHFVKESKQDESGMPNNRFLAERTGGTYSTLKVQPAELEDSGVYFCASSQAWTSGRINEQYFGPGTRLTVT.

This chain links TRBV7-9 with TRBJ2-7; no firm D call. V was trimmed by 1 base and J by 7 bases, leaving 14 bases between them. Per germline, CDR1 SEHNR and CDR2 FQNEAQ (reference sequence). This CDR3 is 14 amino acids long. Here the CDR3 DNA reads TGTGCCAGCAGCTTAGAAGGTACGGCCGGGGAGCAGTACTTC. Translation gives CASSLEGTAGEQYF.

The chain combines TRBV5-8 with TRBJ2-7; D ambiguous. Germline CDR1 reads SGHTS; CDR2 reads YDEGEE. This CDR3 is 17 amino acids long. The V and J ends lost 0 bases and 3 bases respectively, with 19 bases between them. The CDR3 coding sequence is TGTGCCAGCAGCTTGGTTCTCGGCATAGTACCTTACTACGAGCAGTACTTC. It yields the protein CASSLVLGIVPYYEQYF.

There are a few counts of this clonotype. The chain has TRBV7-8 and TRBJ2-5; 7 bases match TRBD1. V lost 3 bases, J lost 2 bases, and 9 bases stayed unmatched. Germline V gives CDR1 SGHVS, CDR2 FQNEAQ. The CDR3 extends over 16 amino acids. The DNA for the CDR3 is TGTGCCAGCAGCTTTAGCAGCCCCAGGGGGCAAGAGACCCAGTACTTC. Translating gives CASSFSSPRGQETQYF.

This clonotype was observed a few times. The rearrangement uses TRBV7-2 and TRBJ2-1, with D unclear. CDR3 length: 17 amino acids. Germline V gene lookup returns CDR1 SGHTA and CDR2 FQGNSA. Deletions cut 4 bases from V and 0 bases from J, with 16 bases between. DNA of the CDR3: TGTGCCAGCAGCTCATTGTGGCGACCAAGCTCCTACAATGAGCAGTTCTTC. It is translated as CASSSLWRPSSYNEQFF.

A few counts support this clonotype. The DNA of the CDR3 is TGCAGTGCTAATCAGGGACACTACCAAGAGACCCAGTACTTC. Amino acids: CSANQGHYQETQYF. The rearrangement joins TRBV20-1 to TRBJ2-5; tentative D call: TRBD1 (6 bases). The length of the CDR3 is 14 residues. The germline V gene encodes CDR1 DFQATT and CDR2 SNEGSKA (reference sequence). Trimming shortened V by 4 bases and J by 0 bases, and 12 bases separated the two germline ends.

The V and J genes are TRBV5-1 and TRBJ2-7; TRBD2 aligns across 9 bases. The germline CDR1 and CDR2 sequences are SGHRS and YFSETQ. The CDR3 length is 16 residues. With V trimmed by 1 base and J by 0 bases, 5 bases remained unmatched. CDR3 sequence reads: CASSLSSGNPSYEQYF. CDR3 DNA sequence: TGCGCCAGCAGCTTGTCTAGCGGGAATCCCTCCTACGAGCAGTACTTC. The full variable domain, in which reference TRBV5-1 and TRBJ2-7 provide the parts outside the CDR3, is KAGVTQTPRYLIKTRGQQVTLSCSPISGHRSVSWYQQTPGQGLQFLFEYFSETQRNKGNFPGRFSGRQFSNSRSEMNVSTLELGDSALYLCASSLSSGNPSYEQYFGPGTRLTVT.

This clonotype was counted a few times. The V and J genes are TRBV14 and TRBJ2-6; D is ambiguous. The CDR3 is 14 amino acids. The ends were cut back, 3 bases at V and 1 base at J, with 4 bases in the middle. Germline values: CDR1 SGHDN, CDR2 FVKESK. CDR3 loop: CASSHQSGANVLTF. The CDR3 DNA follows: TGTGCCAGCAGCCACCAATCTGGGGCCAACGTCCTGACTTTC.

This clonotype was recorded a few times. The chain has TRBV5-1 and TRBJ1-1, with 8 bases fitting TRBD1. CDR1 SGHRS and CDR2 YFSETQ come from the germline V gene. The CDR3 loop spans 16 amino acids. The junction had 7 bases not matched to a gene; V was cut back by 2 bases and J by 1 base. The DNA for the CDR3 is TGCGCCAGCAGCTTCCGGACAGGGAATTGGAACACTGAAGCTTTCTTT. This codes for CASSFRTGNWNTEAFF.